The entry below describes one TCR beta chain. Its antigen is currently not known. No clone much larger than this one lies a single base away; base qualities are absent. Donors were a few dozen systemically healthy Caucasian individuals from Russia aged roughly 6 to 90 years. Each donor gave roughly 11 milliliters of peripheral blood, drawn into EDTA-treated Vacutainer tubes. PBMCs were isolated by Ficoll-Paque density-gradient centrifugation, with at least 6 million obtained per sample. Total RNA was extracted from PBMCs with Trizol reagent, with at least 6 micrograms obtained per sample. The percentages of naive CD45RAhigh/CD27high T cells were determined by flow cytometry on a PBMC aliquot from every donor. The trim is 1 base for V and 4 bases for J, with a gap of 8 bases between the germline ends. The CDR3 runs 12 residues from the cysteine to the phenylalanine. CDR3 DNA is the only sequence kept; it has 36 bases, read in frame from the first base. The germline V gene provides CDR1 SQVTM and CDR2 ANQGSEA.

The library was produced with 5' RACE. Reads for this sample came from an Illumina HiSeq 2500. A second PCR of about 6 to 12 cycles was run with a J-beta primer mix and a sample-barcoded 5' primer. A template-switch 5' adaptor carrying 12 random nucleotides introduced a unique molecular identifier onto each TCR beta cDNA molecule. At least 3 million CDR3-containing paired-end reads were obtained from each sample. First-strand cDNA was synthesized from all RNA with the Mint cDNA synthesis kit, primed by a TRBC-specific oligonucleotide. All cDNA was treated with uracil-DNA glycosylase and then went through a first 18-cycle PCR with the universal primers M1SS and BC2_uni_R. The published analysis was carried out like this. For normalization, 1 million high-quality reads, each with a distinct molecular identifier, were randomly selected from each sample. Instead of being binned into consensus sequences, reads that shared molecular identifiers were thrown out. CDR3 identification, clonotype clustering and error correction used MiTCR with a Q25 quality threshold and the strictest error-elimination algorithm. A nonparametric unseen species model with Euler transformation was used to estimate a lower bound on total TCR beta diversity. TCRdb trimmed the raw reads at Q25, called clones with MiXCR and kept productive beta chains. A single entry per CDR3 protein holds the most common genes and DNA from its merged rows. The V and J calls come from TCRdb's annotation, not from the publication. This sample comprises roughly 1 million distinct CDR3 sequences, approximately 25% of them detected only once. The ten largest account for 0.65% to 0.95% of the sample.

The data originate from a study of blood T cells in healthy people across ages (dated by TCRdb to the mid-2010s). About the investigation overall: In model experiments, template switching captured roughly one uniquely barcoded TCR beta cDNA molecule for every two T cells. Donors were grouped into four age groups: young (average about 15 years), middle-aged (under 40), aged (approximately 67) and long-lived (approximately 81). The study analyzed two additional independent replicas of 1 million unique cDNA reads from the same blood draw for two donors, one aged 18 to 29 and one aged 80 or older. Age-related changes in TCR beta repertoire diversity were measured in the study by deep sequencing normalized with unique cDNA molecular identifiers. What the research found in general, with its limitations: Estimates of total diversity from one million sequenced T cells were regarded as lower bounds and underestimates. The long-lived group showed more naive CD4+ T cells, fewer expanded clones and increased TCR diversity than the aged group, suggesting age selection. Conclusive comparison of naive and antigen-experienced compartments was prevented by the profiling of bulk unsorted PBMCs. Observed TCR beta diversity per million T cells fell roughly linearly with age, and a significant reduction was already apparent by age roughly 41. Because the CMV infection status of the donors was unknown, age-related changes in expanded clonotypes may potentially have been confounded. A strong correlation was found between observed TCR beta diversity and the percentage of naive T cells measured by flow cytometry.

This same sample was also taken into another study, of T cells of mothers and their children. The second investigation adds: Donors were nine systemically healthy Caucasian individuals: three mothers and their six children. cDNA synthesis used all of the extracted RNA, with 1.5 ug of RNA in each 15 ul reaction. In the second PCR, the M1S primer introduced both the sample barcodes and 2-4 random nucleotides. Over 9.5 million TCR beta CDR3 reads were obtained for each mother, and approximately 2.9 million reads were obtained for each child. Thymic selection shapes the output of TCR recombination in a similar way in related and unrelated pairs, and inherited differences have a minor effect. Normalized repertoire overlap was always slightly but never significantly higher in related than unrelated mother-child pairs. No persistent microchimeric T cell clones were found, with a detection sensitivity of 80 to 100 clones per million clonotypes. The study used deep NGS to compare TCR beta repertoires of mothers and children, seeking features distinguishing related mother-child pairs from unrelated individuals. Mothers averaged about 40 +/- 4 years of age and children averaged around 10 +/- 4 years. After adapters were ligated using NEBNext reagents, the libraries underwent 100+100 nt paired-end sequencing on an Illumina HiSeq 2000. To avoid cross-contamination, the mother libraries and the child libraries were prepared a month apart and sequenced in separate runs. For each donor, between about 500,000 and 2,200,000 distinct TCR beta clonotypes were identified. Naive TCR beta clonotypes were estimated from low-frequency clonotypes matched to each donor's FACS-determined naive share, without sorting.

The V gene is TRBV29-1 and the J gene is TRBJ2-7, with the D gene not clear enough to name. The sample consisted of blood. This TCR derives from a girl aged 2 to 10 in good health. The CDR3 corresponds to CSVEVRSYEQYF. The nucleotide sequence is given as TGCAGCGTTGAAGTCCGCAGTTACGAGCAGTACTTC.